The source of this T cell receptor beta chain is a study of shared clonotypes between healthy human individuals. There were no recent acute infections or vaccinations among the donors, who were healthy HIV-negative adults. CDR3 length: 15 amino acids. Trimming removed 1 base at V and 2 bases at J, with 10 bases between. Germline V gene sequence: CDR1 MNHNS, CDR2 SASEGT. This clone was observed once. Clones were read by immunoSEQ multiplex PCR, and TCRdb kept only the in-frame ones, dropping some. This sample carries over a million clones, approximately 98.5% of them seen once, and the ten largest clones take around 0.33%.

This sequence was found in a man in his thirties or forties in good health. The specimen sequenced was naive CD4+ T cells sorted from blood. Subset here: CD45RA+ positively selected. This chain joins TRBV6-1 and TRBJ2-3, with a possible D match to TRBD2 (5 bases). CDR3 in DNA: TGTGCCAGCAGTGAAGTATGGACTGACACAGATACGCAGTATTTT. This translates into CASSEVWTDTDTQYF.